The present T cell receptor (beta chain) was sequenced within a study of tumor-infiltrating lymphocytes in oesophageal squamous cell carcinoma. Each CDR3 protein gets one entry after TCRdb re-called the PCR reads with MiXCR. The data hold around 23,000 distinct CDR3 sequences, with more than 30% observed a single time. CDR3 size: 15 residues. Germline CDR1 is MDHEN and CDR2 is SYDVKM. The sample holds many counts of this clonotype. The germline gene is not matched at one end of the junction; a read error may be the cause. The clonotype comes from a male donor with esophageal squamous cell carcinoma. Sequencing was performed on esophageal tumor tissue. The V and J genes are TRBV28 and TRBJ2-7; D remains unclear. The CDR3 here is CASSPRRLASHEQYF. The CDR3 region has the DNA TGTGCCAGCAGTCCCCGTCGTCTGGCCTCCCACGAGCAGTACTTC.